This TCR beta chain was recovered during a study of follicular helper T cells after annual influenza vaccination. Study overall: Some donors were sampled over the 2013-2014, 2014-2015 and 2015-2016 vaccinations.

Findings and caveats of the study: Productive TCRB sequences came from only roughly 8.5-23% of cells. Each annual vaccination recalled recurring oligoclonal ICOS+CD38+ cTfh clonotypes.

To note about this clone: The antigen remains unidentified.

This CDR3 is 11 amino acids long. V was pared by 5 bases and J by 6 bases, with 5 bases between. Germline V gene lookup returns CDR1 MGHDK and CDR2 SYGVNS. Time point described: 2014-2015 season, pre-vaccination. TCRB was sequenced at Survey level resolution. TCRdb's table, derived via immunoSEQ multiplex PCR, lists solely in-frame clones and lacks some. The table shows under 15,000 clones, with under 80% occurring only once. The TCR sequence derives from an adult who received the influenza vaccine. The starting material was CXCR5- memory CD4+ T cells sorted from blood, obtained on the day of influenza vaccination. V is TRBV25-1 and J is TRBJ2-4; D call uncertain. This chain's CDR3 is CASSLLNIQYF. As DNA, the CDR3 is TGTGCCAGCAGTCTTTTAAACATTCAGTACTTC.